This T cell receptor beta chain emerged from a study of T-cell memory formation after mild COVID-19 (dated by TCRdb to about 2021). Study-level background: Most TCR sequence clusters were specific to one of the two donors. Two young, previously healthy adult volunteers, one female and one male, were included in the cohort. Longitudinal TCRalpha and TCRbeta repertoire sequencing tracked T-cell clones expanding and contracting after mild COVID-19 in two donors. Study-wide findings and limitations: From day 15 to 85, contracting clones showed balanced CD4/CD8 phenotypes, whereas a second wave of clones that expanded from day 15 to 37 leaned towards CD4+. Some responding clones were detected in pre-infection memory, suggesting pre-existing cross-reactive memory T cells joined the SARS-CoV-2 response. Only two mild cases were covered by the study, and larger cohorts that include severe cases with pre-infection samples were considered necessary. Whether the second-wave clones peaking on day 37 were SARS-CoV-2 specific was not confirmed. Contracting CD4+ clones were located mainly in the CM and EM memory subsets, whereas CD8+ clones were found to be enriched in EMRA.

For sequencing, an Illumina NovaSeq 6000 was employed. cDNA libraries for TCRalpha and TCRbeta were prepared by 5'RACE using constant-segment primers, with sample barcodes and unique molecular identifiers added. Trizol reagent was used to extract RNA from every sample. The libraries were amplified in two PCR steps, and the second step added a second sample barcode and Illumina TruSeq adapters. The libraries were sequenced on an Illumina NovaSeq using 2 x 150 bp paired-end reads. The paper's processing steps were these. With migec v1.2.7, reads were demultiplexed and then collapsed into UMI-guided consensus sequences. Using mixcr v2.1.11, UMI consensuses were aligned to TRA and TRB V and J templates and then assembled into clonotypes. A clonotype was counted as expanded or contracted only when both edgeR and NoisET called the clonotype significant, with the noise models trained on biological replicates. For edgeR calls, the thresholds were a false discovery rate-adjusted p below 0.01 and a log2 fold-change of 1. As an exploratory analysis of dynamics, max-normalized trajectories of the 1000 most abundant clonotypes were examined with PCA combined with hierarchical clustering. Separately sequenced CD4+ and CD8+ repertoires were used to assign the CD4 or CD8 phenotype of responding clones. Using fastp trimming at Q25 and MiXCR clonotype assembly, TCRdb reanalyzed the public sequencing data and kept in-frame beta chains. When rows share a CDR3 protein, they turn into one entry using the most common DNA and genes. The V and J calls, along with clone size, are taken from TCRdb and not from the paper's own processing. This sample is represented by 500,000 to 650,000 distinct CDR3 sequences; roughly a fifth of them were singletons. Of the sample, approximately 8% falls within the top ten clones.

Notes on this clonotype: This receptor's antigen is unknown. Base-call qualities are not available, and no considerably larger clone is one nucleotide away.

Relative to germline, V is missing 0 bases and J is missing 4 bases, with 6 bases of the junction outside any gene match. From a lookup of the germline V gene, CDR1 and CDR2 are SGHAT and FQNNGV. The CDR3 spans 16 residues, from the cysteine through the phenylalanine. Just the 48-base CDR3 DNA is kept, in frame starting at base 1. Ficoll-Paque density gradient centrifugation was the method used to isolate PBMCs. This TCR was recovered from an adult woman who had mild COVID-19 (a few samples of this study predate the infection). The sample titles of this study are shuffled in the database, so cell type and time point are left out; the donor was told from shared clones. The rearranged segments are TRBV11-2 and TRBJ1-2; 9 bases in the junction line up with TRBD1. Sequences were obtained from PBMCs or a T cell subset sorted from them (not recorded which). The CDR3 in this case is CASSLDAGTGPYGYTF. In nucleotides, the sequence is TGTGCCAGCAGCTTAGACGCCGGGACAGGGCCCTATGGCTACACCTTC.